Detailed here is one TCR beta chain. What it recognizes is unknown. The CDR3 has 14 amino acids. Germline values: CDR1 SGHDT, CDR2 YYEEEE. V lost 1 base and J 2 bases, leaving 9 bases between the germline ends. This sample was taken from a study of glioma-infiltrating T cells after dendritic cell vaccination. Overall study context: Autologous tumor lysate-pulsed dendritic cell vaccination was given between about 2003 and 2013. Monocyte-derived dendritic cells, cultured about 7 days with IL-4 and GM-CSF, were pulsed with autologous tumor lysate.

Time point indicated: after dendritic cell vaccination, including at tumor progression/relapse. The study, taken as a whole, reports: No direct clonality-survival link was found; a diverse polyclonal response may matter.

Profiled with immunoSEQ multiplex PCR; TCRdb holds only in-frame clones, not every one. Of about 100,000 clones detected, less than 90% appear once; the ten largest clones hold 5% to 7%. This chain connects TRBV5-6 to TRBJ2-5, with D tentatively TRBD2 (5 bases). The specimen comprised blood, sampled after dendritic cell vaccination. This clonotype was obtained from a human donor with glioblastoma. CDR3 nucleotide sequence: TGTGCCAGCAGCTTGACACAGCGGCAAGAGACCCAGTACTTC. Amino acid sequence: CASSLTQRQETQYF.